The present T cell receptor (beta chain) was sequenced within a study of blood T cell repertoires in COVID-19. Overall study: There were acute and convalescent COVID-19 samples, and they came from the United States, Italy and Spain. The cDNA or gDNA used as material had been derived from T cells, B-cell-depleted T cells, or PBMCs.

The CDR3 totals 16 residues. The germline V gene encodes CDR1 KGHSH and CDR2 LQKENI. The trim removed 6 bases at V and 5 bases at J, leaving 11 bases unmatched. In the authors' workflow: Estimation of nucleated cell counts was performed using reference gene primer amplification. The repertoire was sequenced with immunoSEQ multiplex PCR; TCRdb's copy has only in-frame clones and lacks some. Clonal size and the V and J genes are those of that table, whereas D and trimming came from the DNA. Among approximately 140,000 clones listed, 65% to 90% were seen once. The sample consisted of peripheral blood. The V and J genes are TRBV18 and TRBJ2-7; 12 bases map to TRBD1. The clonotype was recovered from a man between 65 and 80 years old with acute or convalescent COVID-19. The CDR3: CASSLRPGQGANEQYF. The CDR3 DNA sequence: TGTGCCAGCTCTCTCCGACCGGGACAGGGGGCGAACGAGCAGTACTTC.